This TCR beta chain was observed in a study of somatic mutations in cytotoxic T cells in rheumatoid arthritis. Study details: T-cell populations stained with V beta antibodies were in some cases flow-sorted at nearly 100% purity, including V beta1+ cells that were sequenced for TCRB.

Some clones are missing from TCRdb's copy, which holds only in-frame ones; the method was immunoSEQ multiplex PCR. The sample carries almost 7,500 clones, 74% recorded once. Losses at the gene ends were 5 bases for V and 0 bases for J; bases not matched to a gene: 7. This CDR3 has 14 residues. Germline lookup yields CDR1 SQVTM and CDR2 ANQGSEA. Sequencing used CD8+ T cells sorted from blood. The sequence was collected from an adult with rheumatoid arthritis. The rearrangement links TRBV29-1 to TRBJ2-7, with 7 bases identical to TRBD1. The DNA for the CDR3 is TGCAGCGTTATTCCGGGACAGAGCTCCTACGAGCAGTACTTC. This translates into CSVIPGQSSYEQYF.